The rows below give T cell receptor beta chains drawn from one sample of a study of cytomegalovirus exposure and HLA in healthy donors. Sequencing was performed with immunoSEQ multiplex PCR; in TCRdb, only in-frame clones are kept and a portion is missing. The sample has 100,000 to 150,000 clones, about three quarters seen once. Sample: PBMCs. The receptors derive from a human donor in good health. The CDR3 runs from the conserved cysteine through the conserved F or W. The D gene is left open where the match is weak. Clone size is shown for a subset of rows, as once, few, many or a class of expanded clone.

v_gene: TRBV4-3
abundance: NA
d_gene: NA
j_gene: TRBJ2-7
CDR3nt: TGCGCCAGCAGCCGGAGGGTAGGGGAGTACGAGCAGTACTTC
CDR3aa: CASSRRVGEYEQYF

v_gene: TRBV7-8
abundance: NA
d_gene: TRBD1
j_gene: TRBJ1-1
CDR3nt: TGTGCCAGCAGCCACATACCGGGACAGGACATGAACACTGAAGCTTTCTTT
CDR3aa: CASSHIPGQDMNTEAFF

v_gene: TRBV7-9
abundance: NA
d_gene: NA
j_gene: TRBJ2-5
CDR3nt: TGTTCCAGCAGCTTAGAAGTCGGGGGTCTGGAAGAGACCCAGTACTTC
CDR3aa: CSSSLEVGGLEETQYF

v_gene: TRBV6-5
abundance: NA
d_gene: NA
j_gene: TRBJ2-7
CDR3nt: TGTGCCAGCAGAAGACAGGTGGTGGGGGACTACGAGCAGTACTTC
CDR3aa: CASRRQVVGDYEQYF

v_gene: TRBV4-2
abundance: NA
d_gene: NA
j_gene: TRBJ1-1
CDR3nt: TGTGCCAGCAGCCAAGATAGGGACTCAACGGGGGCTTTCTTT
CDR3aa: CASSQDRDSTGAFF

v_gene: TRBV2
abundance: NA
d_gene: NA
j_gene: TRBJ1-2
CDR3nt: TGTGCCAGCAGTGAAGCGCTTCGGGGAGTAAATGGCTACACCTTC
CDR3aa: CASSEALRGVNGYTF

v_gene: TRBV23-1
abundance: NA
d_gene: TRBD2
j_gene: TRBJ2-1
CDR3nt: TGCGCCAGCAGTCTTACCCACGGGACTAGCGGGAGTAAGTCGGTCAATGAGCAGTTCTTC
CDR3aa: CASSLTHGTSGSKSVNEQFF

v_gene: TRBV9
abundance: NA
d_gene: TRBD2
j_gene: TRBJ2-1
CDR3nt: TGTGCCAGCAGCGCTCGGGGAGGGCCGGTAAATGAGCAGTTCTTC
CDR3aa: CASSARGGPVNEQFF

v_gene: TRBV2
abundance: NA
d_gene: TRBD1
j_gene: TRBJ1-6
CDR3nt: TGTGCCAGCAGTGAAGCAGCAGGGGGGAATTCACCCCTCCACTTT
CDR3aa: CASSEAAGGNSPLHF

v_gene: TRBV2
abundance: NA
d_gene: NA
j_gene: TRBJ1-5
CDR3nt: TGTGCCAGCAGGGCGGGGGGCGTGTATCAGCCCCAGCATTTT
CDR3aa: CASRAGGVYQPQHF

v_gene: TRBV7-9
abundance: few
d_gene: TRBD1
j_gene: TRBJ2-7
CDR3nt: TGTGCCAGCAGCTTAAGGACAGGTCCCTACGAGCAGTACTTC
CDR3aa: CASSLRTGPYEQYF

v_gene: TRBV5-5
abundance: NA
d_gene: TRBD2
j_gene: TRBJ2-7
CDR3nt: TGTGCCAGCAGCTTGGAAGCGGGAGGTACCTACGAGCAGTACTTC
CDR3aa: CASSLEAGGTYEQYF

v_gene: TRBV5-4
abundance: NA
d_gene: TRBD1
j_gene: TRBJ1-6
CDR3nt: TGTGCCAGCAGTCAGGGGGACAGGGGCTATAATTCACCCCTCCACTTT
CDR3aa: CASSQGDRGYNSPLHF

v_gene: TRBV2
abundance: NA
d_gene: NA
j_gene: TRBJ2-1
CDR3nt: TGTGCCAGCAGAGCGGACAGCTACAATGAGCAGTTCTTC
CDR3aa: CASRADSYNEQFF

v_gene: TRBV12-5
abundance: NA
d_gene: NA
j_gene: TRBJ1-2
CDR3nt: TGTGCTAGTGGTTTGGTATCGGGTGGGGGCGGCTCTCAGATCTATGGCTACACCTTC
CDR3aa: CASGLVSGGGGSQIYGYTF

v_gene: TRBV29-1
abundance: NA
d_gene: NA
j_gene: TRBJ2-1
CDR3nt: TGCAGCGTGGCCGGTGGACCCAGGAGGGTCAATGAGCAGTTCTTC
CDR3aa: CSVAGGPRRVNEQFF

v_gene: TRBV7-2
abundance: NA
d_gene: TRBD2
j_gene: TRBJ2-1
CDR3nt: TGTGCCAGCAGCTCAAGACTAGCTGTGCATGAGCAGTTCTTC
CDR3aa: CASSSRLAVHEQFF

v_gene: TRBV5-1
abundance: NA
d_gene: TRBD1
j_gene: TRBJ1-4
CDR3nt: TGCGCCAGCAACAGGGGGCGTTCGGATGAAAAACTGTTTTTT
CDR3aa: CASNRGRSDEKLFF

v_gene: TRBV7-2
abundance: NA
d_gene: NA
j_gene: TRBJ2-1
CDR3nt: TGTGCCAGCAGCTTAGGGCAGGGGTTTACTAGTGAGCAGTTCTTC
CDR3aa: CASSLGQGFTSEQFF

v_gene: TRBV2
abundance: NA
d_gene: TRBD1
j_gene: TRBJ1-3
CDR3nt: TGTGCCAGCGTTAGGGACAGGGGGGACACCATATATTTT
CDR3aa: CASVRDRGDTIYF

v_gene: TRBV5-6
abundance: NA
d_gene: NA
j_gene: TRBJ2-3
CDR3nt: TGTGCCAGCAGCTTGGGTCACACAGATACGCAGTATTTT
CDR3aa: CASSLGHTDTQYF

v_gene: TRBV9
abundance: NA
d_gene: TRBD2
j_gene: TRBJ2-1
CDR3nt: TGTGCCAGCAGCGTAATAGCGGGAACTCACAATGAGCAGTTCTTC
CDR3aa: CASSVIAGTHNEQFF

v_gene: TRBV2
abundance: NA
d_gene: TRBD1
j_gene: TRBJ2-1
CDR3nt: TGTGCCAGCTGCCGGGACAGGACCTACAATGAGCAGTTCTTC
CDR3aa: CASCRDRTYNEQFF

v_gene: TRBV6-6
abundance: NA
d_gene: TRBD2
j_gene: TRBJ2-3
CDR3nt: TGTGCCAGCAGCGAACTAGCGGGGGGATCCACACATACGCAGTATTTT
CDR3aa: CASSELAGGSTHTQYF

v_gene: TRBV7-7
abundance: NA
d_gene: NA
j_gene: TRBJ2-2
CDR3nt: TGTGCCAGCAGCTCAGGGATAGCCGGGGAGCTGTTTTTT
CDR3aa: CASSSGIAGELFF

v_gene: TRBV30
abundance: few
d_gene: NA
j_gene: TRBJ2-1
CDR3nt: TGTGCCTGGAGTGTACTCGCGGGGAGTGAGCAGTTCTTC
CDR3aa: CAWSVLAGSEQFF

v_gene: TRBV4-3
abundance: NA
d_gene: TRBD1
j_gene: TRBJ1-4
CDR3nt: TGCGCCAGCAGCCAAGTCGGACAGGGGGCTAATGAAAAACTGTTTTTT
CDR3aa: CASSQVGQGANEKLFF

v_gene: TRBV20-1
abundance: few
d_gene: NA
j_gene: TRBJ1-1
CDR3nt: TGCAGTGCTAGGATGACAGGAGAAGCTTTCTTT
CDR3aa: CSARMTGEAFF

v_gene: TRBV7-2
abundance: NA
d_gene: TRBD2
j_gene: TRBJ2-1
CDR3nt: TGTGCCAGCAGCTTTCCGGGACTACCTTACAATGAGCAGTTCTTC
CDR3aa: CASSFPGLPYNEQFF

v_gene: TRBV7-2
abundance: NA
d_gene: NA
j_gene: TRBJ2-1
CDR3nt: TGTGCCAGCAGCCCCGACAGGTACAATGAGCAGTTCTTC
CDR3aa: CASSPDRYNEQFF